This T cell receptor (beta chain) was sequenced during a study of T cell responses to AZD1222 COVID-19 vaccine. Findings and caveats of the study: Close to half of spike-specific TCRs reportedly recognize unmutated variant regions.

CDR3 length equals 18 residues. Germline V gives CDR1 MNHEY, CDR2 SMNVEV (reference sequence). Losses at the gene ends were 2 bases for V and 0 bases for J; bases not matched to a gene: 6. Turning to this clone: Its antigen remains unidentified.

Sequenced by immunoSEQ multiplex PCR; TCRdb stores in-frame clones only, minus some. The sample consists of fewer than 75,000 clones, about 90% of them appearing once. The genes are TRBV27 and TRBJ2-2; 10 positions agree with TRBD2. The specimen was peripheral blood, collected 28 days after the second dose of the MenACWY control vaccine. The source is an adult who received the MenACWY meningococcal vaccine as a control. The CDR3 region has the DNA TGTGCCAGCAGTTTAAGAAAGGGACTAGCGACGAACACCGGGGAGCTGTTTTTT. Amino acid sequence: CASSLRKGLATNTGELFF.